This T cell receptor (beta chain) was captured in a study of blood T cells in healthy people across ages. There are 20 residues in the CDR3. V shed 0 bases and J 7 bases; nucleotides not matched to a gene: 13. Germline V gene lookup returns CDR1 MGHRA and CDR2 YSYEKL. Using a J-beta primer mix together with a sample-barcoded 5' primer, a second PCR was run for roughly 6 to 12 cycles. Each cDNA molecule, via a template-switch adaptor with 12 random nucleotides, was tagged. TCRdb analysed the 5' RACE reads with MiXCR anew, one entry per CDR3 protein. Found here are 1.5 million to 1.8 million distinct CDR3 sequences, under 55% of them singletons; the top ten hold about 3.8%. There are a few counts of this clonotype.

The rearrangement uses TRBV4-1 and TRBJ2-3; 16 positions match TRBD2. The TCR sequence derives from a woman aged 18-29 years in good health. The specimen sequenced was blood. CDR3 residues: CASSQEGLAGGPGPLYTQYF. The CDR3 region has the DNA TGCGCCAGCAGCCAAGAGGGACTAGCGGGGGGGCCCGGACCATTGTATACGCAGTATTTT.